This entry features one TCR beta chain sequence. Its antigen remains unknown. Per the germline V gene, CDR1 is SGHRS and CDR2 is YFSETQ. V dropped 5 bases and J dropped 2; count of bases not matched to a gene: 4. The CDR3 covers 15 residues. This sample stems from a study of early T cells in non-severe SARS-CoV-2 infection. Study-level background: Chains from this unsorted whole-blood bulk RNA could not be paired.

Overall study results and limits: The VDJdb matching leaned toward anti-spike CD8 responses and overlooked private and CD4 specificities.

Individual cDNA molecules were tagged with unique molecular identifiers. TCRdb reprocessed the 5' RACE reads with MiXCR, giving one entry per CDR3 protein. The sample includes approximately 77,000 distinct CDR3 sequences, approximately 5% of them seen just once. This TCR came from an adult who was a healthcare worker with PCR-confirmed SARS-CoV-2 infection or an uninfected control (not recorded which). This sample comprised whole blood, obtained at baseline. This rearrangement joins TRBV5-1 to TRBJ2-1; TRBD2 matches at 10 bases. CDR3 loop: CASRTGLATYNEQFF. The CDR3 nucleotides read TGCGCCAGCAGAACGGGACTAGCGACCTACAATGAGCAGTTCTTC. The full variable domain, with the rest looked up from reference TRBV5-1 and TRBJ2-1, is KAGVTQTPRYLIKTRGQQVTLSCSPISGHRSVSWYQQTPGQGLQFLFEYFSETQRNKGNFPGRFSGRQFSNSRSEMNVSTLELGDSALYLCASRTGLATYNEQFFGPGTRLTVL.